The rows below give T cell receptor beta chains drawn from one sample of a study. TCRdb recomputed calls from the RT-PCR reads with MiXCR, one row per CDR3 protein. The sample carries 650,000 to 800,000 distinct CDR3 sequences, approximately 14% recorded once. What was sequenced was memory CD4+ T cells from blood. Every receptor here comes from a female donor in good health, serving as a healthy control. The CDR3 runs from the conserved cysteine through the conserved F or W. Clone size, where shown, is once, few, many, or a class for clones that have expanded.

clone_size j_call v_call cdr3_aa
. TRBJ2-2 TRBV6-1 CASSVWAGLTGELFF
few TRBJ1-5 TRBV4-3 CASSQGVDQPQHF
few TRBJ1-5 TRBV6-1 CASSAGAGYYSNQPQHF
. TRBJ1-5 TRBV27 CASSLQKAQPQHF
. TRBJ2-7 TRBV11-2 CASSPTPSSYEQYF
. TRBJ2-1 TRBV20-1 CSASGSSGRGEQFF
many TRBJ2-7 TRBV24-1 CATSEETLYEQYF
many TRBJ2-1 TRBV5-6 CASSLGTGVYNEQFF
many TRBJ1-1 TRBV20-1 CSASSVGAVIRPEAFF
. TRBJ1-5 TRBV12-3/TRBV12-4 CASSLGGANEQFFGQPQHF
few TRBJ2-3 TRBV28 CASSPPSGAAQEEYF
many TRBJ2-2 TRBV20-1 CSARKGLSYTGELFF
many TRBJ2-3 TRBV7-2 CASSLNPGGRVTDTQYF
. TRBJ2-1 TRBV20-1 CSATENEQFF
many TRBJ1-2 TRBV7-2 CASSSGAGNGYTF
. TRBJ2-5 TRBV24-1 CATSDRAHEWAQYF
. TRBJ2-5 TRBV3-1 CASSSASGRTETQYF
few TRBJ2-1 TRBV20-1 CSVRTLAGNNEQFF
few TRBJ2-7 TRBV20-1 CSARRLGILVDEQYF
. TRBJ2-1 TRBV3-1 CASSQDTGAYNEQFF
. TRBJ2-1 TRBV20-1 CSARGVYWNEQFF
. TRBJ2-3 TRBV5-5 CASSLREGGSDTQYF
. TRBJ1-4 TRBV7-9 CASSWGQEKLFF
. TRBJ2-1 TRBV9 CASSPLGTSGRSNEQFF
few TRBJ2-4 TRBV24-1 CATSDPSDIKNIQYF
. TRBJ2-1 TRBV18 CASSRDTGDEQFF
few TRBJ2-7 TRBV7-2 CASSWGGSSYEQYF
many TRBJ2-6 TRBV12-3/TRBV12-4 CASSKGGSGANVLTF
. TRBJ1-1 TRBV5-1 CASSPTRQGAEGAFF
. TRBJ1-6 TRBV6-5 CASSPGTGYNSPLHF
many TRBJ2-1 TRBV7-8 CASKGGGSVDEQFF
. TRBJ2-5 TRBV7-2 CASSSRRQETQYF
many TRBJ1-5 TRBV6-5 CASRKDRVSNQPQHF
. TRBJ2-2 TRBV7-2 CASSFINTGELFF
few TRBJ2-5 TRBV9 CASSVGGLSQETQYF
. TRBJ1-6 TRBV6-1 CASSLRDSFSPLHF
many TRBJ2-2 TRBV20-1 CSAGRTRSGELFF
. TRBJ2-7 TRBV18 CASSPLRLAGGPGEQYF